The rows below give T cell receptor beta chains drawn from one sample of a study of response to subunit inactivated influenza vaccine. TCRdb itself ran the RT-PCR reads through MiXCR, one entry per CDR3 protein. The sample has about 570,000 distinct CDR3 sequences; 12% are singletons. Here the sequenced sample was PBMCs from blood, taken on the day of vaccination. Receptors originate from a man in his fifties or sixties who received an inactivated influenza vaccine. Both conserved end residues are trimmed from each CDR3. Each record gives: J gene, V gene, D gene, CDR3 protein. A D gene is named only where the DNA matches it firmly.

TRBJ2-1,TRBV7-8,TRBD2,ASSLARLAGGQYNEQF
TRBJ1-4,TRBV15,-,ATSIPLRLAPGESKGEKLF
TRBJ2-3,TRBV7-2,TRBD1,ASSLLTGGIDTQY
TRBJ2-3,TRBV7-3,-,ASSDTRDTQY
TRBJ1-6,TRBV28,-,ASSLDSGNSPLH
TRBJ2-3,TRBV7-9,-,ASSPVTGSTDTQY
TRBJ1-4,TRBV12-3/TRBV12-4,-,ASSLVGWSATNEKLF
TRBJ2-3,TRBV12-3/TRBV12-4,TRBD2,ASSFTIAGGPDTDTQY
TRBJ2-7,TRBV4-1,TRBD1,ASSRQAQGNGEQY
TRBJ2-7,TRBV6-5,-,ASSYARLAGWYEQY
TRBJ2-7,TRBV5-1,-,ASSSGTADYEQY
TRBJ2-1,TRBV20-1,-,SARVAIRHFDEQF
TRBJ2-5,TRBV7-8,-,ASRYSRTKIQETQY
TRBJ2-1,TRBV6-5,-,ASSYVAGTYNEQF
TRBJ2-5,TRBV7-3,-,ASSLLQKETQY
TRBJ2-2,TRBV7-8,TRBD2,ASSLTSGTNTGELF
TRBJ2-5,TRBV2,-,ASSVPGSQETQY
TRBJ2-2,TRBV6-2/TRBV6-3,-,ASSYSNTGELF
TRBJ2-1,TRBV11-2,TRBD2,ASSIGLAGRGNEQF
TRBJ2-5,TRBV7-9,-,ASTSHRDTKETQY
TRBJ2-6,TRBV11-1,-,ASSLVGPRSSGANVLT
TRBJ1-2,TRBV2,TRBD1,ASSEVTGVNYGYT
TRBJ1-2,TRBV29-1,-,SVEAVTEGYT
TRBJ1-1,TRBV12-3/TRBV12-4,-,ASSFKSRTEAF
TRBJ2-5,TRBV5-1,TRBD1,ASSNGQGGETQY
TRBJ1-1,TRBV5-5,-,ASSLRIQNTEAF
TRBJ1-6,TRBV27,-,ASSLEPNSPLH
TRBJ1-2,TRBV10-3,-,AISVQGDGYT
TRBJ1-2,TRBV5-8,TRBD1,ASSSRDRAGANYGYT
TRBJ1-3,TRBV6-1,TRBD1,ASTRTGDSGNTIY
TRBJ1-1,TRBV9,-,ASSVVGTITTEAF
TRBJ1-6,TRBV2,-,ASSEAGTGLNSPLH
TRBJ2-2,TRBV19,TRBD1,ASRYRGTGELF
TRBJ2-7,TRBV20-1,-,SARGAAGYEQY
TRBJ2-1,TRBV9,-,ASSVRDRYNNEQF
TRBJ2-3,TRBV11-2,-,ASSLVGVWGSTSSSTDTQY
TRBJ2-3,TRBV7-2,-,ASHDSTDTQY
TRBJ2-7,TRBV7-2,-,ASSWEGYEQY
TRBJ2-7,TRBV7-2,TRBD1,ASSNRGVHEQY
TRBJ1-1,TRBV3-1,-,ASSQYRVEGTEAF
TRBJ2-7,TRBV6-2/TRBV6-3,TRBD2,ASSWTSGRGSYEQY
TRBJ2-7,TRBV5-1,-,ASSLDSGTES
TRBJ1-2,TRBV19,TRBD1,ASSTGQGASGYT
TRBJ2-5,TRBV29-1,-,SVSFQETQY
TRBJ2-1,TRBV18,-,ASSPGHGNEQF
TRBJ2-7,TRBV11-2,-,ASSLFFDSSYEQY
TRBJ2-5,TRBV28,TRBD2,ASSLAGRRDQETQY
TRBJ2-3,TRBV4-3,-,ASSQDPRGGASDTQY
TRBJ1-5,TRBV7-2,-,ASSGRSNQPQH
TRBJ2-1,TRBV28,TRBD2,ASSFGINSGRAGEQF
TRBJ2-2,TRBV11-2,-,ASSLAGLGELF
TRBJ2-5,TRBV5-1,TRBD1,ASRYTGGQETQY
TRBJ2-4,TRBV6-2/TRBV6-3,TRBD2,ASSYSAGDLAKNIQY
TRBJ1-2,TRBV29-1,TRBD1,SVEGFGQGYGYT